The 8 T cell receptor beta chains below come from one sample, sequenced in a study of T cells after yellow fever vaccination. In TCRdb, the 5' RACE reads were re-called with MiXCR into one record per CDR3 protein. The repertoire consists of 400,000 or so distinct CDR3 sequences, with around 10% occurring once and the leading ten covering roughly 18%. Sequences were derived from PBMCs, sampled on the day of the first yellow fever vaccination. The origin of the receptors is a man aged 18 to 30 who received the YFV17D yellow fever vaccine.

This clonotype was seen more than once but under ten times. The chain has TRBV6-1 and TRBJ1-1; 8 nucleotides line up with TRBD1. Germline V lookup: CDR1 MNHNS, CDR2 SASEGT. The CDR3 extends over 16 amino acids. Trimming removed 6 bases from V and 5 bases from J; junction bases left unmatched: 14. CDR3 bases: TGTGCCAGCAGCCCCGACAGGGGACAATTAGGGACTGAAGCTTTCTTT. It codes for CASSPDRGQLGTEAFF.

This clonotype was seen a few times. The chain has TRBV6-1 and TRBJ1-4, with D hard to call. V shed 6 bases and J shed 0 bases, with 8 bases lying between them. The CDR3 has 14 amino acids. CDR1 MNHNS and CDR2 SASEGT come from the germline V gene. The CDR3 is CASRGPTTNEKLFF. The CDR3 DNA follows: TGTGCCAGCAGGGGTCCTACAACTAATGAAAAACTGTTTTTT.

This clonotype has just a few counts. This chain links TRBV5-8 with TRBJ2-1, with TRBD1 identical over 7 bases. The CDR3 loop spans 17 amino acids. Germline CDR1 reads SGHTS; CDR2 reads YDEGEE. Germline trimming cut 4 bases from V and 3 bases from J; bases unmatched to any gene: 13. CDR3 residues: CASSGRRRQGFYNEQFF. The DNA of the CDR3 is TGTGCCAGCAGCGGGCGTAGGAGACAGGGATTCTACAATGAGCAGTTCTTC.

This clonotype was seen a few times. J is TRBJ1-4 and V is TRBV7-9; unclear D gene. Trimming removed 5 bases at V and 0 bases at J, with 13 bases between. Germline loops: CDR1 SEHNR, CDR2 FQNEAQ (reference sequence). The CDR3 has 16 residues. In DNA form, the CDR3 reads TGTGCCAGCAGCCGCAACACCCGTGCAACTAATGAAAAACTGTTTTTT. Protein sequence: CASSRNTRATNEKLFF.

This clonotype was observed a handful of times. J is TRBJ2-5 and V is TRBV20-1; possibly TRBD1 or TRBD2 for D (5 bases each). Germline CDR1 is DFQATT and CDR2 is SNEGSKA (reference sequence). Trimming cost V 0 bases and J 2 bases, with 10 bases left between them. This CDR3 is built from 14 residues. For the CDR3, the DNA is TGCAGTGCTAGAGATTCAGGGACGCAAGAGACCCAGTACTTC. Its translation is CSARDSGTQETQYF.

This clonotype occurred once. V is TRBV11-2 and J is TRBJ2-2, with 14 bases identical to TRBD2. There are 19 residues in the CDR3. V trimming: 5 bases; J trimming: 1 base; junction bases outside the gene matches: 9. The germline V gene has CDR1 SGHAT and CDR2 FQNNGV. CDR3 loop: CASSPHGLAGGGNTGELFF. CDR3 sequence (DNA): TGTGCCAGCAGCCCACATGGACTAGCGGGGGGCGGGAACACCGGGGAGCTGTTTTTT. Variable domain in full (rest from reference TRBV11-2 and TRBJ2-2): EAGVAQSPRYKIIEKRQSVAFWCNPISGHATLYWYQQILGQGPKLLIQFQNNGVVDDSQLPKDRFSAERLKGVDSTLKIQPAKLEDSAVYLCASSPHGLAGGGNTGELFFGEGSRLTVL.

V gene TRBV4-3 combines with J gene TRBJ2-1, with TRBD2 matching 8 bases. The CDR3 loop spans 17 amino acids. V gave up 1 base and J gave up 1 base; unmatched junction bases: 6. CDR1 and CDR2 (germline): LGHNA, YSLEER. The DNA of the CDR3 is TGCGCCAGCAGCCAAGTACCAGCGGGGGCTTCCTACAATGAGCAGTTCTTC. Protein product: CASSQVPAGASYNEQFF.

The genes are TRBV5-6 and TRBJ1-2; TRBD1 aligns across 7 bases. CDR1 is SGHDT, CDR2 YYEEEE, per germline. CDR3 length: 14 amino acids. V was pared by 3 bases and J by 6 bases, with 8 bases of the junction left unmatched. DNA of the CDR3: TGTGCCAGCAGCTCGACAGGGCTTGCTCATGGCTACACCTTC. Its translation is CASSSTGLAHGYTF.